This T cell receptor beta chain was profiled in a study of cytomegalovirus exposure and HLA in healthy donors (dated by TCRdb to the late 2010s). Broadly, across the study: According to a later analysis, one platform produced both the 100 to 150 validation repertoires and the 670 or so repertoires of the first cohort. The study aimed to test whether signatures of past pathogen exposure could be identified by cataloging public T cell receptors. Along with the roughly 670-subject first cohort, a separate validation cohort of around 110 different subjects was used. To predict cytomegalovirus infection status, the study combined high-throughput TCR immunosequencing, statistical association of individual TCRs with disease status, and machine learning. Results the study describes overall, beyond this receptor: Subsequent analysis determined that TCRs grouped into clusters in the first cohort also showed a tendency toward co-occurrence across the approximately 110 validation repertoires, and 90% to 95% of cluster scores exceeded 0. The study gave a list of some 150 TCR beta chains associated with cytomegalovirus. The authors suggested that the approach could potentially be extended to other disease states and immunological phenotypes. In vitro tests confirmed that a few of the cytomegalovirus-associated TCR beta chains recognize cytomegalovirus antigens. Most TCR sequences were observed very rarely across donors, whereas some public TCRs were present in many individuals. Cytomegalovirus status was reported to be diagnosed by the classifier with high specificity and sensitivity in both the original and validation cohorts. A later analysis lacked HLA typing for the validation cohort, so it scored co-occurrence in that cohort across all 130 or so repertoires.

Separate from the approximately 700-subject first cohort, the validation cohort of roughly 130 subjects was the group to which the donors belonged. The library was built by means of the immunoSEQ multiplex PCR assay. In the authors' own workflow: A statistical classification framework was built for diagnosing cytomegalovirus status from the catalog of TCR beta chain sequences. In its TCRdb copy, this immuneACCESS table keeps in-frame sequences only and misses some clones. Where compared with another copy, unresolved V genes explain less than half of these, and the others have no known cause. The DNA gave D and trimming, while V, J and clone size come from that table. The sample yields 110,000 to 150,000 clones; 94% were counted once. The ten largest clones represent approximately 2% of the sample. This clone was recorded once. It lacks a known antigen. The record has no base qualities; no much larger clone is one base away.

Taken from the germline V gene, the CDR1 and CDR2 loops are SGHRS and YFSETQ. The CDR3 runs 14 amino acids, cysteine and phenylalanine included. The read is trimmed to its CDR3 DNA, 42 bases read in frame from base 1. The germline V and J ends show losses of 4 bases and 3 bases respectively, and no gene match explains 1 base of the junction. Material for sequencing was PBMCs. The clonotype was recovered from a man aged 18 to 35 in good health and CMV-seropositive. Recombination joined TRBV5-1 with TRBJ1-4; the central 9 bases match TRBD1. The base sequence is TGCGCCAGCAGCCGACAGGGGGCTAATGAAAAACTGTTTTTT. This encodes CASSRQGANEKLFF.